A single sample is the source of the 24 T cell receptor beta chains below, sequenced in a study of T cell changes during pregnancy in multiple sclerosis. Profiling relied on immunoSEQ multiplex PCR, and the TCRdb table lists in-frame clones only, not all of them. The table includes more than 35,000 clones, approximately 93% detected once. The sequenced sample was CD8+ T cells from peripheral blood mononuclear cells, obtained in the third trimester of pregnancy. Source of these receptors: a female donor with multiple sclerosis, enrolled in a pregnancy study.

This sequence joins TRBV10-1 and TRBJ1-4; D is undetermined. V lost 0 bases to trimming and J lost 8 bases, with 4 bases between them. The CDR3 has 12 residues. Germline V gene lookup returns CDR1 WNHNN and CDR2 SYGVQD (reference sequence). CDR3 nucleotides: TGCGCCAGCAGTGAGTCGGGCGAAAAACTGTTTTTT. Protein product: CASSESGEKLFF.

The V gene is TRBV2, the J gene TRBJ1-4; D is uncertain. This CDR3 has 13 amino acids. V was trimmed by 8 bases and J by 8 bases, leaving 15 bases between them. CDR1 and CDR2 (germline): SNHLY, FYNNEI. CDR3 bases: TGTGCCAGCGATGACATAGGAGGCGAAAAACTGTTTTTT. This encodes CASDDIGGEKLFF.

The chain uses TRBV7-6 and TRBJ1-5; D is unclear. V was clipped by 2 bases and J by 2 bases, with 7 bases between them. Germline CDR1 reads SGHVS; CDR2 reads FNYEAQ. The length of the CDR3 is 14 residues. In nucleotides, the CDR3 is TGTGCCAGCAGCTTAACAGATCGCAATCAGCCCCAGCATTTT. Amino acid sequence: CASSLTDRNQPQHF.

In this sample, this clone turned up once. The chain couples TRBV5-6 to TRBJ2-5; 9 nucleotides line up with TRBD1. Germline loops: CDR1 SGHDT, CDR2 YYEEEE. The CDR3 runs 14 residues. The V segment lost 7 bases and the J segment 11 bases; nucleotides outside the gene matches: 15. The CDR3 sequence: CASGYQGTGNGQYF. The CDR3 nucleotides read TGTGCCAGCGGCTATCAAGGGACAGGGAACGGGCAGTACTTC.

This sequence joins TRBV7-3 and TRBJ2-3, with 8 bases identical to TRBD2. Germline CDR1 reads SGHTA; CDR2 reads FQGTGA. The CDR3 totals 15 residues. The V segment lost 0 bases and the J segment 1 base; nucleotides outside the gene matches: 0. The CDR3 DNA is TGTGCCAGCAGCTTAACTAGCGGGGGCACAGATACGCAGTATTTT. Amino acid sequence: CASSLTSGGTDTQYF.

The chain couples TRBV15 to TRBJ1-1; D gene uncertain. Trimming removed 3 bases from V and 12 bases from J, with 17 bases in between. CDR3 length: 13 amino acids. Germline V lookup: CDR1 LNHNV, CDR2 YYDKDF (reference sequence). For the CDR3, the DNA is TGTGCCACCAGCAGGACCGGGTCCCTGGAAACTTTCTTT. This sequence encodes CATSRTGSLETFF.

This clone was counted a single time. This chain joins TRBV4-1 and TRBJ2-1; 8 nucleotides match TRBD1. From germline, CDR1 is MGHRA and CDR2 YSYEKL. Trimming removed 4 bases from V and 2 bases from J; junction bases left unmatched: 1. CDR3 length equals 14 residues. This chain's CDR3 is CASSPDRAYNEQFF. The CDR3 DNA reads TGCGCCAGCAGCCCGGACAGGGCCTACAATGAGCAGTTCTTC.

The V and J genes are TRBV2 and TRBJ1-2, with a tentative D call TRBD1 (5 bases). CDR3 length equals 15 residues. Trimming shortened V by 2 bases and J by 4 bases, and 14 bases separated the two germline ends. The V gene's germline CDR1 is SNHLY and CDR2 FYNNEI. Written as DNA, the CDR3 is TGTGCCAGCAGTGAAACTCTGGAGGGGTTCTATGGCTACACCTTC. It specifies CASSETLEGFYGYTF.

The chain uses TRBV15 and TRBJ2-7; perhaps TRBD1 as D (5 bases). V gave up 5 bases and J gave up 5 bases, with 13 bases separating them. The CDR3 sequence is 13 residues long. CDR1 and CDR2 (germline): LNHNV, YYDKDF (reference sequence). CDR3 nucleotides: TGTGCCACCAGCCCCGGCCAGGGAAACGAGCAGTACTTC. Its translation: CATSPGQGNEQYF.

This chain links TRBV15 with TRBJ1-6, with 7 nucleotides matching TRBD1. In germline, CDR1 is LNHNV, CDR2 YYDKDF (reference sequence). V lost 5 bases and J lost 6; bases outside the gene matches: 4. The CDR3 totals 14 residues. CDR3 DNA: TGTGCCACCAGCGGAAGGGACAGTAATTCACCCCTCCACTTT. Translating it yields CATSGRDSNSPLHF. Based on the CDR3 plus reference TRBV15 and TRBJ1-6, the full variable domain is DAMVIQNPRYQVTQFGKPVTLSCSQTLNHNVMYWYQQKSSQAPKLLFHYYDKDFNNEADTPDNFQSRRPNTSFCFLDIRSPGLGDTAMYLCATSGRDSNSPLHFGNGTRLTVT.

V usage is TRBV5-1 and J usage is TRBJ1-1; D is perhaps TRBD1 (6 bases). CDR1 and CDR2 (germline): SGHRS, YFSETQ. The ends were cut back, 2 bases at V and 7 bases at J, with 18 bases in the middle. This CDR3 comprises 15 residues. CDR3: CASSFGDRPQDEAFF. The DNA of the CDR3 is TGCGCCAGCAGCTTCGGAGACAGGCCACAGGATGAAGCTTTCTTT.

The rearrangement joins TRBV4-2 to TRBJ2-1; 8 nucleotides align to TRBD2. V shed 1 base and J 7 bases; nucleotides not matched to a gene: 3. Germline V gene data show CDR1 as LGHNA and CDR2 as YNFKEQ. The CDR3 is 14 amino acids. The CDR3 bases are TGTGCCAGCAGCCAAGCGGGCGGGGGGAATGAGCAGTTCTTC. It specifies CASSQAGGGNEQFF.

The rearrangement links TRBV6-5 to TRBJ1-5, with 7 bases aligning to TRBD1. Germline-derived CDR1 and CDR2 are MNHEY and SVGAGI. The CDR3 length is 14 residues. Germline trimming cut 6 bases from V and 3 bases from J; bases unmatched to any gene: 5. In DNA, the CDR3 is TGTGCCAGCAGGCCGGGACAGTTCAATCAGCCCCAGCATTTT. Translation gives CASRPGQFNQPQHF.

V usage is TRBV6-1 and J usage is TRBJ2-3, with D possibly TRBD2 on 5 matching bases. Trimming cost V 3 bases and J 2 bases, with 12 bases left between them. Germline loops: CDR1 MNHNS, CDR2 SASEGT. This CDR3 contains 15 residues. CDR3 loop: CASSDGVTSTDTQYF. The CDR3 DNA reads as TGTGCCAGCAGTGACGGGGTGACATCCACAGATACGCAGTATTTT.

The CDR3 protein is CASRPDTSSGNTIYF. The CDR3 DNA is TGCGCCAGCAGACCGGACACCTCCTCTGGAAACACCATATATTTT. The chain combines TRBV5-1 with TRBJ1-3; tentatively, D is TRBD1 (5 bases). The CDR3 runs to 15 residues. CDR1 and CDR2 from the germline V gene are SGHRS and YFSETQ. Trimming cost V 5 bases and J 0 bases, with 12 bases left between them.

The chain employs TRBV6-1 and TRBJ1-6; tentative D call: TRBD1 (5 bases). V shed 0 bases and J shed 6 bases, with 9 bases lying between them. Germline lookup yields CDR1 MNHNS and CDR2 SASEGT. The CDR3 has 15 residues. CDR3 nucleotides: TGTGCCAGCAGTGAAGCGGACATGGGTAATTCACCCCTCCACTTT. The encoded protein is CASSEADMGNSPLHF.

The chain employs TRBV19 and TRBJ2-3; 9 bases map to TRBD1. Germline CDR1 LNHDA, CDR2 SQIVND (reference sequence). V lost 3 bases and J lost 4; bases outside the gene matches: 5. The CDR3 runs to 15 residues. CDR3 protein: CASSIVGQGPDTQYF. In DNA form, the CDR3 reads TGTGCCAGTAGTATCGTGGGACAGGGCCCAGATACGCAGTATTTT.

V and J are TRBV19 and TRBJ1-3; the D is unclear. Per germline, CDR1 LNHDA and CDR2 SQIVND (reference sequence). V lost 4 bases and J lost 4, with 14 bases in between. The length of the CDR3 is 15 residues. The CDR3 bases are TGTGCCAGTAGTACCTCTTCTGCGGGAGGAAACACCATATATTTT. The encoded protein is CASSTSSAGGNTIYF.

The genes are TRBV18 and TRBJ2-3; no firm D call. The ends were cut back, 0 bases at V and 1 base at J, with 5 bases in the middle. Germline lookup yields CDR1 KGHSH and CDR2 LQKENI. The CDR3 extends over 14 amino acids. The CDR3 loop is CASSPPSGTDTQYF. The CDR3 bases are TGTGCCAGCTCACCACCGAGCGGCACAGATACGCAGTATTTT.

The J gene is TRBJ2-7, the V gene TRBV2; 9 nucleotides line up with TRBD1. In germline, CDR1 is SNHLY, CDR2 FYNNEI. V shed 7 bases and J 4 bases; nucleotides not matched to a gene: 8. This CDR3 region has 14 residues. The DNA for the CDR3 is TGTGCCAGCACGGGAACGGACAGGGGTTACGAGCAGTACTTC. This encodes CASTGTDRGYEQYF.

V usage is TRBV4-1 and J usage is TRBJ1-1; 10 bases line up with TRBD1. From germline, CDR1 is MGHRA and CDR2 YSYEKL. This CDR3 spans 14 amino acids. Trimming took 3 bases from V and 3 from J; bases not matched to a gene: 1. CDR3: CASSQGQGYTEAFF. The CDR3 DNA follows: TGCGCCAGCAGCCAGGGACAGGGGTACACTGAAGCTTTCTTT.

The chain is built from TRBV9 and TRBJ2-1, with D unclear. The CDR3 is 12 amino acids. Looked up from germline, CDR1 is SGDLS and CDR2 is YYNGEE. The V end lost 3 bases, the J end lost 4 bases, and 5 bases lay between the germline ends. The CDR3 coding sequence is TGTGCCAGCAGCGCCCATTACAATGAGCAGTTCTTC. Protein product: CASSAHYNEQFF.

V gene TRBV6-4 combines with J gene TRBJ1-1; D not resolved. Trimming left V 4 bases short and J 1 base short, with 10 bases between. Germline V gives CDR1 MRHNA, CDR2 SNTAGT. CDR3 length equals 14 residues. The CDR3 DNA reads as TGTGCCAGCAGTGCCTCGGCAGAGAACACTGAAGCTTTCTTT. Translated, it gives CASSASAENTEAFF.

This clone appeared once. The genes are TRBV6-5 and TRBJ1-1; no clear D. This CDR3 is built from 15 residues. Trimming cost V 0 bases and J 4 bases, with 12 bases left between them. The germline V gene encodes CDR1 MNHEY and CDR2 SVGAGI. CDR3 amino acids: CASSYSASGSTEAFF. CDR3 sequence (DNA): TGTGCCAGCAGTTACTCGGCCTCGGGGAGCACTGAAGCTTTCTTT.